A single sample is the source of the 10 T cell receptor beta chains below, sequenced in a study of shared clonotypes between healthy human individuals. The assay was immunoSEQ multiplex PCR, and TCRdb's table has in-frame clones only and misses some. The sample has millions of clones, 90% to 95% seen once. As defined, naive CD8 cells were CD45RO-negative and positively selected for CCR7, with terminally differentiated effector memory CD45RA+ cells excluded. Material for sequencing was naive CD8+ T cells from PBMCs. The receptors stem from a man between 18 and 29 years old in good health. Some clones in this sample may be carry-over from other donors' samples.

The chain recombines TRBV6-1 with TRBJ1-5; D may be TRBD1 (6 bases). The CDR3 is 11 amino acids. Germline loops: CDR1 MNHNS, CDR2 SASEGT. V was trimmed by 2 bases and J by 11 bases, leaving 7 bases between them. The DNA for the CDR3 is TGTGCCAGCAGTGAAAACAGGGCCCAGCATTTT. This codes for CASSENRAQHF.

The chain is built from TRBV11-2 and TRBJ2-2, with TRBD2 as a possible D gene (5 bases). Trimming removed 1 base at V and 4 bases at J, with 10 bases between. This CDR3 has 15 residues. Germline values: CDR1 SGHAT, CDR2 FQNNGV. In DNA, the CDR3 is TGTGCCAGCAGCTTAGCGAGGGCGAGCACCGGGGAGCTGTTTTTT. It translates to CASSLARASTGELFF.

The chain has TRBV28 and TRBJ2-1, with D hard to call. Trimming left V 5 bases short and J 7 bases short, with 24 bases between. The CDR3 loop spans 17 amino acids. Germline V lookup: CDR1 MDHEN, CDR2 SYDVKM. The CDR3 DNA follows: TGTGCCAGCAGTGCGCCCCGATATGATCCAAACGGGAATGAGCAGTTCTTC. Amino acids: CASSAPRYDPNGNEQFF.

The chain employs TRBV7-9 and TRBJ2-1, with a possible D match to TRBD2 (7 bases). V shed 5 bases and J shed 2 bases, with 16 bases lying between them. Germline CDR1 reads SEHNR; CDR2 reads FQNEAQ (reference sequence). The CDR3 loop spans 16 amino acids. CDR3 nucleotide sequence: TGTGCCAGCAGCCCGGGGGGCGGGAGTACCTACAATGAGCAGTTCTTC. Amino acids: CASSPGGGSTYNEQFF.

This clone showed up just once. The gene calls are TRBV19 and TRBJ2-7; tentative D call: TRBD2 (5 bases). Trimming left V 7 bases short and J 0 bases short, with 16 bases between. Germline CDR1 is LNHDA and CDR2 is SQIVND (reference sequence). The CDR3 sequence is 15 residues long. CDR3 nucleotides: TGTGCCAGTAAAAAAGCGGACTTCTTCTCCTACGAGCAGTACTTC. Its translation is CASKKADFFSYEQYF. The variable domain in full, completed from reference TRBV19 and TRBJ2-7, reads DGGITQSPKYLFRKEGQNVTLSCEQNLNHDAMYWYRQDPGQGLRLIYYSQIVNDFQKGDIAEGYSVSREKKESFPLTVTSAQKNPTAFYLCASKKADFFSYEQYFGPGTRLTVT.

This chain connects TRBV9 to TRBJ2-1; 7 positions agree with TRBD2. The CDR3 loop spans 16 amino acids. Trimming took 0 bases from V and 1 from J; bases not matched to a gene: 4. Per germline, CDR1 SGDLS and CDR2 YYNGEE. Here the CDR3 reads CASSVGGSGSYNEQFF. The DNA of the CDR3 is TGTGCCAGCAGCGTAGGCGGGAGCGGGTCCTACAATGAGCAGTTCTTC.

This chain connects TRBV14 to TRBJ2-2; TRBD1 might be the D (9 bases). Germline loops: CDR1 SGHDN, CDR2 FVKESK. V lost 4 bases to trimming and J lost 5 bases, with 26 bases between them. CDR3 length equals 19 residues. As DNA, the CDR3 is TGTGCCAGCAGCCCCTTCGGGACAGGGACTAGGAAGCGGACCGGGGAGCTGTTTTTT. Residues: CASSPFGTGTRKRTGELFF.

This rearrangement joins TRBV19 to TRBJ2-7, with TRBD2 identical over 7 bases. Per the germline V gene, CDR1 is LNHDA and CDR2 is SQIVND (reference sequence). V shed 4 bases and J 2 bases; nucleotides not matched to a gene: 5. This CDR3 contains 14 residues. The CDR3 spells CASSSRTRAYEQYF. The DNA of the CDR3 is TGTGCCAGTAGTAGCCGGACTAGGGCCTACGAGCAGTACTTC.

The V gene is TRBV7-8, the J gene TRBJ2-7; D is uncertain. The CDR3 loop spans 13 amino acids. Trimming removed 1 base at V and 5 bases at J, with 9 bases between. Germline V gene sequence: CDR1 SGHVS, CDR2 FQNEAQ. The CDR3 here is CASSLGRRNEQYF. The CDR3 DNA reads TGTGCCAGCAGCTTAGGTCGTCGCAACGAGCAGTACTTC.

The chain combines TRBV7-9 with TRBJ1-5; 7 nucleotides match TRBD1. V was pared by 5 bases and J by 2 bases, with 6 bases of the junction left unmatched. Per the germline V gene, CDR1 is SEHNR and CDR2 is FQNEAQ (reference sequence). This CDR3 comprises 15 residues. CDR3 sequence (DNA): TGTGCCAGCAGCATCCAGGGGGAAGGCAATCAGCCCCAGCATTTT. Its translation is CASSIQGEGNQPQHF. Looking up the rest from reference TRBV7-9 and TRBJ1-5 gives the full variable domain: DTGVSQNPRHKITKRGQNVTFRCDPISEHNRLYWYRQTLGQGPEFLTYFQNEAQLEKSRLLSDRFSAERPKGSFSTLEIQRTEQGDSAMYLCASSIQGEGNQPQHFGDGTRLSIL.